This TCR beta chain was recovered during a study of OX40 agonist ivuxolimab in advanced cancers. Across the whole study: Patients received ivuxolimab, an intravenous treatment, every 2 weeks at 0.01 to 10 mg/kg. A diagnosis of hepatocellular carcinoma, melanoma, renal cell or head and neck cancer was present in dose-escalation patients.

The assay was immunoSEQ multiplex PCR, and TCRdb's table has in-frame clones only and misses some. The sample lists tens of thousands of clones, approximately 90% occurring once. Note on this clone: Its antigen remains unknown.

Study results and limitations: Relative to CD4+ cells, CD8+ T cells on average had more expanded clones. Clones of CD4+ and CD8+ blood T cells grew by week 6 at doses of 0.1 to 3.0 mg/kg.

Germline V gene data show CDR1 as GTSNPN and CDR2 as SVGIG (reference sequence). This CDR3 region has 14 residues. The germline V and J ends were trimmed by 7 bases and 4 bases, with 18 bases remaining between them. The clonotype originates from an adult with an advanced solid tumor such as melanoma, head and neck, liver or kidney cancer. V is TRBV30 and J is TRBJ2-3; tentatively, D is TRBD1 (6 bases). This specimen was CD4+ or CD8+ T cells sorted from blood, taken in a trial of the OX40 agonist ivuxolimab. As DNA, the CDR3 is TGTGCCTACACCGGACAGCCGGCGGCAGATACGCAGTATTTT. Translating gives CAYTGQPAADTQYF.